This entry lists 13 T cell receptor beta chains sequenced from one sample in a study of blood T cell repertoires in COVID-19. Data came from immunoSEQ multiplex PCR; TCRdb stores just in-frame clones and leaves some out. The top ten clones hold around 6.6% of a sample with some 190,000 clones, approximately 90% of them seen once. Sequences were obtained from peripheral blood. Receptors were obtained from a middle-aged woman who had recovered from COVID-19.

The genes are TRBV5-1 and TRBJ2-2; 7 nucleotides match TRBD2. From germline, CDR1 is SGHRS and CDR2 YFSETQ. V shed 1 base, J shed 1 base, and the junction held 4 bases outside the gene matches. There are 16 residues in the CDR3. The CDR3 is CASSLLTSLNTGELFF. The CDR3 DNA sequence: TGCGCCAGCAGCTTGCTGACTAGCCTGAACACCGGGGAGCTGTTTTTT.

The V and J genes are TRBV14 and TRBJ2-2; maybe TRBD2 (5 bases). CDR3 size: 17 residues. V lost 4 bases and J 4 bases, leaving 19 bases between the germline ends. The germline V gene has CDR1 SGHDN and CDR2 FVKESK. The CDR3 protein is CASSLFVDGLLTGELFF. The CDR3 nucleotides read TGTGCCAGCAGCCTTTTTGTCGATGGACTCCTCACCGGGGAGCTGTTTTTT.

The chain uses TRBV7-9 and TRBJ2-7; TRBD2 agrees at 7 bases. J gave up 7 bases and V 1 base, and 7 bases lay outside the gene matches. The CDR3 consists of 14 residues. CDR1 and CDR2 (germline): SEHNR, FQNEAQ (reference sequence). Here the CDR3 DNA reads TGTGCCAGCAGCTTAGTTGGAGTAGCGGGTGAGCAGTACTTC. It encodes CASSLVGVAGEQYF.

V usage is TRBV7-8 and J usage is TRBJ1-5, with TRBD1 matching over 10 bases. Trimming at V came to 1 base and at J to 2 bases, leaving 11 bases not matched to a gene. CDR1 SGHVS and CDR2 FQNEAQ come from the germline V gene. The CDR3 extends over 19 amino acids. The CDR3 protein is CASSLEARRGTGGNQPQHF. The CDR3 nucleotides are TGTGCCAGCAGCTTAGAAGCAAGGCGCGGGACAGGGGGCAATCAGCCCCAGCATTTT.

The genes are TRBV19 and TRBJ2-1; possibly TRBD2 for D (6 bases). CDR1 is LNHDA and CDR2 is SQIVND in the germline V gene (reference sequence). This CDR3 is built from 15 residues. Trimming left V 5 bases short and J 2 bases short, with 13 bases between. The CDR3 loop reads CASSSGVAAYNEQFF. CDR3 coding DNA: TGTGCCAGTAGTTCGGGTGTAGCGGCCTACAATGAGCAGTTCTTC.

The V and J genes are TRBV6-5 and TRBJ1-3; TRBD1 might be the D (5 bases). Germline CDR1 is MNHEY and CDR2 is SVGAGI. There are 15 residues in the CDR3. The germline V and J ends were trimmed by 0 bases and 6 bases, with 12 bases remaining between them. The CDR3 DNA reads as TGTGCCAGCAGTTACTCCCAGGACATCATAAACACCATATATTTT. It encodes CASSYSQDIINTIYF.

This chain connects TRBV4-3 to TRBJ2-1, with 7 bases that match TRBD1. The CDR3 consists of 14 residues. The germline V gene encodes CDR1 LGHNA and CDR2 YSLEER. V lost 4 bases to trimming and J lost 5 bases; unmatched junction nucleotides: 5. The CDR3 bases are TGCGCCAGCAGCCTCGGACAGGTCGACAATGAGCAGTTCTTC. Amino acids: CASSLGQVDNEQFF.

This chain links TRBV4-2 with TRBJ1-1; no definite D call. Trimming left V 0 bases short and J 1 base short, with 6 bases between. Per germline, CDR1 LGHNA and CDR2 YNFKEQ. The length of the CDR3 is 14 residues. The CDR3: CASSQDLGNTEAFF. The CDR3 DNA reads as TGTGCCAGCAGCCAAGATCTAGGGAACACTGAAGCTTTCTTT.

This rearrangement joins TRBV18 to TRBJ1-2; TRBD1 aligns across 10 bases. In germline, CDR1 is KGHSH, CDR2 LQKENI. The CDR3 runs to 13 residues. The junction had 1 base not matched to a gene; V was cut back by 3 bases and J by 6 bases. The CDR3, as DNA: TGTGCCAGCTCACCGGGACAGGGGAATGGCTACACCTTC. Amino acids: CASSPGQGNGYTF.

The chain is built from TRBV28 and TRBJ1-6; D not certain. The CDR3 is 14 amino acids. In germline, CDR1 is MDHEN, CDR2 SYDVKM. Between the trimmed V and J ends, which lost 4 bases and 3 bases, there was a span of 7 bases. As DNA, the CDR3 is TGTGCCAGCAGTTCCGGGGACTATAATTCACCCCTCCACTTT. Its translation is CASSSGDYNSPLHF. The full variable domain, its missing parts supplied by reference TRBV28 and TRBJ1-6, is DVKVTQSSRYLVKRTGEKVFLECVQDMDHENMFWYRQDPGLGLRLIYFSYDVKMKEKGDIPEGYSVSREKKERFSLILESASTNQTSMYLCASSSGDYNSPLHFGNGTRLTVT.

V usage is TRBV30 and J usage is TRBJ2-7, with 11 bases lining up with TRBD2. The V gene's germline CDR1 is GTSNPN and CDR2 SVGIG (reference sequence). The CDR3 totals 13 residues. After removal of 5 bases from V and 2 bases from J, the junction contained 2 bases not matched to a gene. CDR3 coding DNA: TGTGCCTGGGGACTAGCGGGTACCTACGAGCAGTACTTC. It encodes CAWGLAGTYEQYF.

V gene TRBV6-5 combines with J gene TRBJ2-7; D gene unclear. Trimming pared 6 bases from V and 3 bases from J, leaving 9 bases between. This CDR3 has 12 amino acids. Germline values: CDR1 MNHEY, CDR2 SVGAGI. The CDR3 sequence: CASRPQIYEQYF. DNA for the CDR3: TGTGCCAGCAGGCCCCAGATCTACGAGCAGTACTTC.

The V and J genes are TRBV6-2 or TRBV6-3 and TRBJ2-7; 11 bases match TRBD2. Germline V gene lookup returns CDR1 MNHEY and CDR2 SVGEGT. The CDR3 is 16 amino acids. V was clipped by 4 bases and J by 3 bases; unmatched bases: 8. This chain's CDR3 is CASSFSRLAGNYEQYF. CDR3 DNA: TGTGCCAGCAGTTTCTCCAGACTAGCGGGAAACTACGAGCAGTACTTC.